The clone carrying this T cell receptor beta chain was observed many times. The CDR3 is 17 residues long. Germline V gene sequence: CDR1 MDHEN, CDR2 SYDVKM. Trimming removed 6 bases from V and 8 bases from J, with 28 bases in between. These data come from a study of Graves' ophthalmopathy and Graves' hyperthyroidism. The authors used Ficoll-Paque density gradient centrifugation to separate PBMCs. The input was approximately 10 ml of fresh peripheral blood. Amplification of TCR beta CDR3 regions used RNA transcripts. RT-PCR in the first round used HTBI primers; a second-round multiplex PCR followed. MiXCR, applied by TCRdb to the multiplex PCR reads, yields one record per CDR3 protein. The sample yields hundreds of thousands of distinct CDR3 sequences, roughly an eighth seen once.

The chain uses TRBV28 and TRBJ1-2; D gene unclear. Sequenced: blood. The sequence derives from a woman aged 25 to 39 with Graves' ophthalmopathy. The chain's CDR3 is CASSRPLEVSMKEGYTF. The CDR3 DNA is TGTGCCAGCAGCCGACCCCTAGAGGTCTCCATGAAGGAGGGCTACACCTTC.